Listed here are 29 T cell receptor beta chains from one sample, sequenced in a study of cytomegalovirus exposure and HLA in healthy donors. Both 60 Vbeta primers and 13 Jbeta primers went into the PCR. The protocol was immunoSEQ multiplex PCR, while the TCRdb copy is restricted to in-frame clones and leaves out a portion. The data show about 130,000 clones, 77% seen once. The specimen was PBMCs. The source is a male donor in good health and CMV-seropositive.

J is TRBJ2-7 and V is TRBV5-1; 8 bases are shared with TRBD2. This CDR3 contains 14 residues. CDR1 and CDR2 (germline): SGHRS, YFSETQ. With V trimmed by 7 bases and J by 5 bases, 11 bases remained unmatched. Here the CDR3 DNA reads TGCGCCAGCGGAATGAGCGGGAGTAGCCACGAGCAGTACTTC. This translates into CASGMSGSSHEQYF. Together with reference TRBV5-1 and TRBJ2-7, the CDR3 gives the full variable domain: KAGVTQTPRYLIKTRGQQVTLSCSPISGHRSVSWYQQTPGQGLQFLFEYFSETQRNKGNFPGRFSGRQFSNSRSEMNVSTLELGDSALYLCASGMSGSSHEQYFGPGTRLTVT.

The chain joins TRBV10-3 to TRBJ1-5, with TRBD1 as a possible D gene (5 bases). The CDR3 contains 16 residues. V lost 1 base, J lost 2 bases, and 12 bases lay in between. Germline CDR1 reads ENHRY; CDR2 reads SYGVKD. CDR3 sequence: CAISEYRGAGNQPQHF. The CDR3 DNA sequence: TGTGCCATCAGTGAGTATAGGGGCGCGGGCAATCAGCCCCAGCATTTT.

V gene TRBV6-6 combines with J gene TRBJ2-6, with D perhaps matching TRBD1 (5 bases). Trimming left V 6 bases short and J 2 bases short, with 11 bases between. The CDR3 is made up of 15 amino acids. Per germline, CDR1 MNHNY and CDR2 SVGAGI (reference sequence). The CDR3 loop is CASRITGAGANVLTF. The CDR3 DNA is TGTGCCAGCAGGATAACAGGAGCTGGGGCCAACGTCCTGACTTTC.

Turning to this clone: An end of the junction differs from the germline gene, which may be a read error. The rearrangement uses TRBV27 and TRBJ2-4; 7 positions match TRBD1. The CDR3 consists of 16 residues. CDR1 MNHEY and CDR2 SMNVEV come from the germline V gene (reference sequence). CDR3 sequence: CASSLSGGEGKNSQYF. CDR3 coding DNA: TGTGCCAGCAGTTTATCAGGGGGCGAGGGCAAAAACAGTCAGTACTTC.

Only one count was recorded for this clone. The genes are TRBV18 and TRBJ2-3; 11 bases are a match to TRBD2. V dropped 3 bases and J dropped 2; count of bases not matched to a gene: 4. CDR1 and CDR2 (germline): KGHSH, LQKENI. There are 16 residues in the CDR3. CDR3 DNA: TGTGCCAGCTCACCCATAGCGGGAGGGCTCACAGATACGCAGTATTTT. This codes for CASSPIAGGLTDTQYF.

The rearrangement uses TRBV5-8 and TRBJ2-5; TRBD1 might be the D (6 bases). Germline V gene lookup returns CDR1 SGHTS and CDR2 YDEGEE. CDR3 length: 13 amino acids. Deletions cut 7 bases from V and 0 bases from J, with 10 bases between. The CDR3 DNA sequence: TGTGCCAGCCAGGGACACAACCAAGAGACCCAGTACTTC. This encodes CASQGHNQETQYF.

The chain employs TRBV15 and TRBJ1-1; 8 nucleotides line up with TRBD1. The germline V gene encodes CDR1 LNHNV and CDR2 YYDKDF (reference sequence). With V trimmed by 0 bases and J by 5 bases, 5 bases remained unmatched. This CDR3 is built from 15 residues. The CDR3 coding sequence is TGTGCCACCAGCAGAGACGGGAACAGGGGGACTGAAGCTTTCTTT. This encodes CATSRDGNRGTEAFF.

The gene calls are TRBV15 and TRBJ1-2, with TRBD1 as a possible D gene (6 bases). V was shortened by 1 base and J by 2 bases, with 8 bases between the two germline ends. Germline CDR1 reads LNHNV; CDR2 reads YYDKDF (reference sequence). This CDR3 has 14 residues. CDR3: CATSRAQGNYGYTF. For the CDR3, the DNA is TGTGCCACCAGCAGAGCCCAGGGGAACTATGGCTACACCTTC.

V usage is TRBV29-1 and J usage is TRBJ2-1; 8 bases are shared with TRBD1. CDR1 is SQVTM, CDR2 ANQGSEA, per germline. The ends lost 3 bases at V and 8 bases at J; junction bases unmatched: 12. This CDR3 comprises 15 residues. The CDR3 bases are TGCAGCGTTGATGTCCCGCCAGGGGGCACGGATGAGCAGTTCTTC. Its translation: CSVDVPPGGTDEQFF.

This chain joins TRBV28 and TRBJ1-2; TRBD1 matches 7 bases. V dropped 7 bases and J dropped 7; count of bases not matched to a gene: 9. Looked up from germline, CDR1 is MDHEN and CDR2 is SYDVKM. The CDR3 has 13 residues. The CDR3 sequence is CASTTTQGLGYTF. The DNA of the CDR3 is TGTGCCAGCACTACAACACAGGGGCTTGGCTACACCTTC.

The CDR3: CASSLTSGGDYEQYF. The CDR3 coding sequence is TGTGCCAGCAGTTTGACTAGCGGGGGGGATTACGAGCAGTACTTC. The chain uses TRBV28 and TRBJ2-7, with 14 bases lining up with TRBD2. CDR3 length: 15 residues. Trimming at V came to 3 bases and at J to 4 bases, leaving 2 bases not matched to a gene. Germline CDR1 MDHEN, CDR2 SYDVKM.

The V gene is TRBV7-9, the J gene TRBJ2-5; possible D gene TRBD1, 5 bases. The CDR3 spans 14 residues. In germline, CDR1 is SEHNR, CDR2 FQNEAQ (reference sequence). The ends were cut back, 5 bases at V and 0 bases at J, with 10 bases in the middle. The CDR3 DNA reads TGTGCCAGCAGCCTCAGGGAAGACCAAGAGACCCAGTACTTC. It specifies CASSLREDQETQYF.

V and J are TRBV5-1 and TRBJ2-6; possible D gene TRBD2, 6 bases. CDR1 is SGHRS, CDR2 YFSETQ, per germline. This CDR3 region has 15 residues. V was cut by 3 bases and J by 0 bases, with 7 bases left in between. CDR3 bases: TGCGCCAGCAGCTGGGGGGTCTCTGGGGCCAACGTCCTGACTTTC. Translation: CASSWGVSGANVLTF.

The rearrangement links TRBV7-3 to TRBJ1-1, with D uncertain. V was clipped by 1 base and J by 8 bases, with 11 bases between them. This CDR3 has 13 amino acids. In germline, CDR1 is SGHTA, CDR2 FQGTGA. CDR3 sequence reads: CASSLSRLKEAFF. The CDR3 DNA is TGTGCCAGCAGCTTAAGTCGGTTGAAAGAAGCTTTCTTT. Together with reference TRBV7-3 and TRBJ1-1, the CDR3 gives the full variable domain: GAGVSQTPSNKVTEKGKYVELRCDPISGHTALYWYRQSLGQGPEFLIYFQGTGAADDSGLPNDRFFAVRPEGSVSTLKIQRTERGDSAVYLCASSLSRLKEAFFGQGTRLTVV.

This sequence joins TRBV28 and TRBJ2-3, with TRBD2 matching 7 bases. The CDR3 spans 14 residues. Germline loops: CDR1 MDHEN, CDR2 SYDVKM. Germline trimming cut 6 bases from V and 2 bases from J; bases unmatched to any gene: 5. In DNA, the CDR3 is TGTGCCAGCAGGATGGGGGGGAACACAGATACGCAGTATTTT. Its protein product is CASRMGGNTDTQYF. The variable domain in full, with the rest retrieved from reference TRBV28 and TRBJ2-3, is DVKVTQSSRYLVKRTGEKVFLECVQDMDHENMFWYRQDPGLGLRLIYFSYDVKMKEKGDIPEGYSVSREKKERFSLILESASTNQTSMYLCASRMGGNTDTQYFGPGTRLTVL.

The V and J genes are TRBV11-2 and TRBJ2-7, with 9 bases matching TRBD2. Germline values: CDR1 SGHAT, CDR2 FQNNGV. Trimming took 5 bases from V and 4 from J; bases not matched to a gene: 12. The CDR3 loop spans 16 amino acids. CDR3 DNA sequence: TGTGCCAGCAGCCCCTTTTCGGCGGGAGGGCCTTACGAGCAGTACTTC. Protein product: CASSPFSAGGPYEQYF. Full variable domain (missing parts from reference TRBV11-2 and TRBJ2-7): EAGVAQSPRYKIIEKRQSVAFWCNPISGHATLYWYQQILGQGPKLLIQFQNNGVVDDSQLPKDRFSAERLKGVDSTLKIQPAKLEDSAVYLCASSPFSAGGPYEQYFGPGTRLTVT.

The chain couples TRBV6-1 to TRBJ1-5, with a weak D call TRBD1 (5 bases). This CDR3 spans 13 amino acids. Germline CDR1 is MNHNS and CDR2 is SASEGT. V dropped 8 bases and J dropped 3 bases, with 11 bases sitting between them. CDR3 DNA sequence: TGTGCCAGCGGGGGACTGACCAATCAGCCCCAGCATTTT. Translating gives CASGGLTNQPQHF.

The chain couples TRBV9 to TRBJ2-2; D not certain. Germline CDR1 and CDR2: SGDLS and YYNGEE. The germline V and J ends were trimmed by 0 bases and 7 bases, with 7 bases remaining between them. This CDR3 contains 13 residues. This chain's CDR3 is CASSVVLGGELFF. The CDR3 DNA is TGTGCCAGCAGCGTAGTCCTCGGCGGGGAGCTGTTTTTT.

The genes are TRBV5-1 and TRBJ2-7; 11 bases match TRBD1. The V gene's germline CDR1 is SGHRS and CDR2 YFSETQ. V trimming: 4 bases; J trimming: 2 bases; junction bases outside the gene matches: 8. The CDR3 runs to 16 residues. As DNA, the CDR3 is TGCGCCAGCAGCGCTCCGGGACAGGGGGGTCCCTACGAGCAGTACTTC. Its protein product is CASSAPGQGGPYEQYF.

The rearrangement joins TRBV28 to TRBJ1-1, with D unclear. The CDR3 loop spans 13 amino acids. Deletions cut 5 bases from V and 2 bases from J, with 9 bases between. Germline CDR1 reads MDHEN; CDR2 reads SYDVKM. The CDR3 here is CASSPRLNTEAFF. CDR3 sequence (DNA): TGTGCCAGCAGTCCTCGGTTAAACACTGAAGCTTTCTTT.

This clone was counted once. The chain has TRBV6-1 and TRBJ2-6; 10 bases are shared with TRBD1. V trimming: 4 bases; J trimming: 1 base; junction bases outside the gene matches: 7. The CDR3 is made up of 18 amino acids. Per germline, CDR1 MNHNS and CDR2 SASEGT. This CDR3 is CASSATTGGKSGANVLTF. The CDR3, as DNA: TGTGCCAGCAGTGCTACGACAGGGGGCAAGTCTGGGGCCAACGTCCTGACTTTC.

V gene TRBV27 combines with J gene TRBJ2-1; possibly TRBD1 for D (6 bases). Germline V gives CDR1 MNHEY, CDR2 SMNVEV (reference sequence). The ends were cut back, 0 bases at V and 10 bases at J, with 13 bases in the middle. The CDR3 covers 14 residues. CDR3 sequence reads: CASSLSTGGSEQFF. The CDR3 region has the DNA TGTGCCAGCAGTTTATCGACAGGAGGAAGCGAGCAGTTCTTC.

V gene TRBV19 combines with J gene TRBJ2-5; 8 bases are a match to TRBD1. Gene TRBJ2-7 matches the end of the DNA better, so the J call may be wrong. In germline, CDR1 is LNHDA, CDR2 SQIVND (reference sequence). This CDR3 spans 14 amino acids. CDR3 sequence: CASSTQGATYEQYF. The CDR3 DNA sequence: TGTGCCAGTAGTACGCAGGGGGCAACCTACGAGCAGTACTTC.

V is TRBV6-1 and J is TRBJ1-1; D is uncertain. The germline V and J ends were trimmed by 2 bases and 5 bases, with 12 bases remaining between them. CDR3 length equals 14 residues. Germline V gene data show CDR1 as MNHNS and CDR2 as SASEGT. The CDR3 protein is CASSELGVATEAFF. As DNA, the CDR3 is TGTGCCAGCAGTGAACTGGGCGTTGCGACTGAAGCTTTCTTT.

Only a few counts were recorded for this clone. The CDR3 here is CASSPREYYNEQFF. CDR3 in DNA: TGTGCCAGTAGTCCCCGGGAGTACTACAATGAGCAGTTCTTC. The gene calls are TRBV19 and TRBJ2-1; D perhaps matches TRBD2 (6 bases). Looked up from germline, CDR1 is LNHDA and CDR2 is SQIVND (reference sequence). This CDR3 comprises 14 residues. The V and J ends lost 5 bases and 3 bases respectively, with 11 bases between them. The whole variable domain, filled in from reference TRBV19 and TRBJ2-1, reads DGGITQSPKYLFRKEGQNVTLSCEQNLNHDAMYWYRQDPGQGLRLIYYSQIVNDFQKGDIAEGYSVSREKKESFPLTVTSAQKNPTAFYLCASSPREYYNEQFFGPGTRLTVL.

The CDR3: CASGPGAGGDYEQYF. DNA of the CDR3: TGTGCCAGCGGACCCGGCGCGGGAGGGGACTACGAGCAGTACTTC. The chain carries TRBV11-3 and TRBJ2-7; 9 bases map to TRBD2. The CDR3 runs 15 residues. V gave up 8 bases and J gave up 3 bases; unmatched junction bases: 11. Germline-derived CDR1 and CDR2 are SGHNT and YENEEA.

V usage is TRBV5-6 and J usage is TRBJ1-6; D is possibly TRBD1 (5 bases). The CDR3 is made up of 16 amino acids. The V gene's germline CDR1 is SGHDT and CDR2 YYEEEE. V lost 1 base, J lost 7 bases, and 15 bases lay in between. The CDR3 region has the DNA TGTGCCAGCAGCTTGATGTCAGGACGGGGGAATTCACCCCTCCACTTT. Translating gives CASSLMSGRGNSPLHF.

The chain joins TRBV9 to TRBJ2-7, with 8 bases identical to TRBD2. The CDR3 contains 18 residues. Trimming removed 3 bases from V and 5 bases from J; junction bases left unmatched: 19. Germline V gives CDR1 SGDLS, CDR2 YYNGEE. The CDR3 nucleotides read TGTGCCAGCAGCGCGACTGCGGGTAATTTAGCGGGGAGTGACGAGCAGTACTTC. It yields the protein CASSATAGNLAGSDEQYF.

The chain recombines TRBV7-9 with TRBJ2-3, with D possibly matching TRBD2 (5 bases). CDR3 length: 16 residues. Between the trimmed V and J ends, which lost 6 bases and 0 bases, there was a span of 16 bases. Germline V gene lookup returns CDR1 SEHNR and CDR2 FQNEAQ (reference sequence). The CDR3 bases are TGTGCCAGCAGTCCCCGGACTGCGCCCAGCACAGATACGCAGTATTTT. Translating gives CASSPRTAPSTDTQYF.